This T cell receptor beta chain was captured by sequencing in a study of CD8+CD57+ T cells in acquired aplastic anemia. Across the whole study: When averaged, DNA from sorted CD4+ and CD8+ cells came to about 2.9 ug. Study-level results: Significant differences in CD8+ Simpson's diversity were not observed between patients and controls. Common to patients and controls were twenty-nine CD8+ CDR3 sequences.

Worth noting for this clonotype: Antigen: not known.

TCR beta VDJ and CDR3 profiling used genomic DNA as template. TCRdb redid the calling of the reads with MiXCR, one entry per CDR3 protein. Of some 240,000 distinct CDR3 sequences listed, approximately 35% are singletons. The CDR3 extends over 17 amino acids. Germline CDR1 is SGHKS and CDR2 is YYEKEE (reference sequence). V shed 4 bases and J shed 2 bases, with 21 bases lying between them. This sequence joins TRBV5-5 and TRBJ2-5, with D possibly being TRBD1 or TRBD2 (5 bases each). The sequenced sample consisted of sorted CD4+, CD8+, or CD8+CD57+ T cells (not recorded which) from PBMCs. This TCR derives from a human donor in good health, serving as a control. CDR3 sequence (DNA): TGTGCCAGCAGCCCGCGCCCTTGGGGGAACCAACAAGAGACCCAGTACTTC. It translates to CASSPRPWGNQQETQYF. Supplemented by reference TRBV5-5 and TRBJ2-5, the full variable domain reads DAGVTQSPTHLIKTRGQQVTLRCSPISGHKSVSWYQQVLGQGPQFIFQYYEKEERGRGNFPDRFSARQFPNYSSELNVNALLLGDSALYLCASSPRPWGNQQETQYFGPGTRLLVL.